Each of the 27 T cell receptor beta chains below was sequenced from the same sample in a study of OX40 agonist ivuxolimab in advanced cancers. Generated by immunoSEQ multiplex PCR, the TCRdb table keeps only in-frame clones and is missing some. Counted here are tens of thousands of clones, approximately 86% occurring once; the ten biggest clones make up 0.7% to 0.9%. The sample here was CD4+ or CD8+ T cells sorted from blood, taken in a trial of the OX40 agonist ivuxolimab. The receptor source for this set is an adult with an advanced solid tumor such as melanoma, head and neck, liver or kidney cancer.

V usage is TRBV14 and J usage is TRBJ2-3; D uncertain. The CDR3 is 14 amino acids. V was trimmed by 5 bases and J by 8 bases, leaving 17 bases between them. Germline V gene data show CDR1 as SGHDN and CDR2 as FVKESK. CDR3 residues: CASSFRASFGTQYF. CDR3 in DNA: TGTGCCAGCAGCTTCCGGGCCTCCTTTGGTACGCAGTATTTT.

This sequence joins TRBV6-5 and TRBJ2-7; possibly TRBD1 for D (6 bases). V was clipped by 5 bases and J by 2 bases, with 16 bases between them. This CDR3 is 15 amino acids long. In germline, CDR1 is MNHEY, CDR2 SVGAGI. The CDR3 spells CASSRFRDNPYEQYF. The CDR3 bases are TGTGCCAGCAGTCGTTTCCGGGACAATCCCTACGAGCAGTACTTC.

This clone was seen just once. The chain carries TRBV11-3 and TRBJ2-4; D perhaps matches TRBD1 (8 bases). V was trimmed by 5 bases and J by 9 bases, leaving 14 bases between them. CDR1 SGHNT and CDR2 YENEEA come from the germline V gene. The CDR3 contains 13 residues. This chain's CDR3 is CASSPNRGGIQYF. The CDR3 DNA reads TGTGCCAGCAGCCCCAACAGGGGGGGCATTCAGTACTTC.

The chain couples TRBV25-1 to TRBJ1-2; no reliable D call. Deletions cut 1 base from V and 4 bases from J, with 7 bases between. Germline loops: CDR1 MGHDK, CDR2 SYGVNS. The CDR3 covers 13 residues. The DNA for the CDR3 is TGTGCCAGCAGTGAATCCGATTTCTATGGCTACACCTTC. Translation gives CASSESDFYGYTF.

This chain connects TRBV5-1 to TRBJ1-5, with a tentative D call TRBD1 (5 bases). The CDR3 extends over 13 amino acids. The V end lost 7 bases, the J end lost 6 bases, and 14 bases lay between the germline ends. The germline V gene encodes CDR1 SGHRS and CDR2 YFSETQ. The CDR3 loop is CASSGEGGQPQHF. Here the CDR3 DNA reads TGCGCCAGCTCGGGGGAGGGTGGTCAGCCCCAGCATTTT.

This chain uses TRBV2 with TRBJ2-5; D gene unclear. In germline, CDR1 is SNHLY, CDR2 FYNNEI. The V end was cut by 8 bases, the J end by 5 bases, with 9 bases between. CDR3 length: 11 residues. The CDR3 reads CASLRSETQYF. In DNA, the CDR3 is TGTGCCAGCTTACGTTCGGAGACCCAGTACTTC.

The V gene is TRBV7-9, the J gene TRBJ1-2; TRBD1 matches at 8 bases. J was trimmed by 6 bases and V by 0 bases; bases with no gene match: 0. This CDR3 comprises 13 residues. Per germline, CDR1 SEHNR and CDR2 FQNEAQ (reference sequence). The chain's CDR3 is CASSLATGDGYTF. CDR3 in DNA: TGTGCCAGCAGCTTAGCGACAGGGGATGGCTACACCTTC. The variable domain in full, with the rest retrieved from reference TRBV7-9 and TRBJ1-2, is DTGVSQNPRHKITKRGQNVTFRCDPISEHNRLYWYRQTLGQGPEFLTYFQNEAQLEKSRLLSDRFSAERPKGSFSTLEIQRTEQGDSAMYLCASSLATGDGYTFGSGTRLTVV.

V and J are TRBV10-2 and TRBJ1-2; TRBD1 is a possible D gene (6 bases). The CDR3 covers 13 residues. The V gene's germline CDR1 is WSHSY and CDR2 SAAADI. V lost 2 bases and J 2 bases, leaving 6 bases between the germline ends. CDR3 region: CASSETGNYGYTF. The CDR3 DNA is TGCGCCAGCAGTGAGACAGGGAACTATGGCTACACCTTC.

The V call is TRBV7-8, the J call TRBJ2-5, with 8 bases that match TRBD2. The germline gives CDR1 SGHVS, CDR2 FQNEAQ. This CDR3 contains 15 residues. The J segment lost 4 bases and the V segment lost 6 bases, leaving 10 bases of the junction unmatched. CDR3 region: CASSRDAGGRETQYF. DNA of the CDR3: TGTGCCAGCAGTCGGGATGCGGGAGGTCGAGAGACCCAGTACTTC.

The chain carries TRBV7-9 and TRBJ2-3; no clear D gene. The CDR3 is 15 amino acids. CDR1 SEHNR and CDR2 FQNEAQ come from the germline V gene (reference sequence). Between the trimmed V and J ends, which lost 1 base and 0 bases, there was a span of 8 bases. The DNA of the CDR3 is TGTGCCAGCAGCTTAGATCCTTATAGCACAGATACGCAGTATTTT. It translates to CASSLDPYSTDTQYF.

The chain uses TRBV28 and TRBJ1-3; D unclear. Deletions cut 1 base from V and 4 bases from J, with 11 bases between. Germline V gives CDR1 MDHEN, CDR2 SYDVKM. The CDR3 is made up of 15 amino acids. CDR3 residues: CASSLFILEGNTIYF. CDR3 nucleotide sequence: TGTGCCAGCAGTTTATTCATTTTAGAGGGAAACACCATATATTTT.

The chain employs TRBV28 and TRBJ2-5; D possibly uses TRBD1 or TRBD2 (5 bases each). This CDR3 comprises 14 residues. The germline CDR1 and CDR2 sequences are MDHEN and SYDVKM. V gave up 4 bases and J gave up 4 bases, with 13 bases separating them. CDR3 nucleotide sequence: TGTGCCAGCAGTTCGACTACCGGGACAGAGACCCAGTACTTC. This encodes CASSSTTGTETQYF.

The CDR3 nucleotides are TGTGCCAGCAGTTTACATCCCGGGACAGCTCTTTATGGCTACACCTTC. Protein: CASSLHPGTALYGYTF. The chain has TRBV28 and TRBJ1-2; TRBD1 aligns across 7 bases. The CDR3 has 16 residues. CDR1 and CDR2 from the germline V gene are MDHEN and SYDVKM. Trimming removed 2 bases from V and 5 bases from J; junction bases left unmatched: 11.

In its sample, this clone was seen once. This chain links TRBV11-2 with TRBJ1-1; D call uncertain. Germline CDR1 reads SGHAT; CDR2 reads FQNNGV. The CDR3 contains 14 residues. V was cut by 3 bases and J by 4 bases, with 12 bases left in between. The CDR3 coding sequence is TGTGCCAGCAGCTTTCTGATCCCACGCACTGAAGCTTTCTTT. Protein product: CASSFLIPRTEAFF.

The chain combines TRBV18 with TRBJ1-4; 9 positions match TRBD1. The CDR3 is 15 residues long. CDR1 and CDR2 from the germline V gene are KGHSH and LQKENI. V lost 3 bases and J lost 8; bases outside the gene matches: 7. CDR3 coding DNA: TGTGCCAGCTCACCGGGACAGGGACCAGACGAAAAACTGTTTTTT. It yields the protein CASSPGQGPDEKLFF.

The chain recombines TRBV11-2 with TRBJ1-2, with D hard to call. The CDR3 length is 13 residues. V was trimmed by 0 bases and J by 1 base, leaving 3 bases between them. Germline V lookup: CDR1 SGHAT, CDR2 FQNNGV. CDR3 in amino acids: CASSLDNNYGYTF. Written as DNA, the CDR3 is TGTGCCAGCAGCTTAGACAATAACTATGGCTACACCTTC.

This chain connects TRBV4-3 to TRBJ1-1, with D perhaps TRBD1 (6 bases). This CDR3 is 15 amino acids long. Germline assignment: CDR1 LGHNA and CDR2 YSLEER. V was clipped by 1 base and J by 5 bases, with 14 bases between them. The CDR3 is CASSQGIQGRTEAFF. The CDR3 coding sequence is TGCGCCAGCAGCCAAGGAATACAGGGTAGAACTGAAGCTTTCTTT.

The gene calls are TRBV5-6 and TRBJ2-2, with 7 bases that match TRBD2. The CDR3 length is 16 residues. CDR1 is SGHDT and CDR2 is YYEEEE in the germline V gene. V lost 3 bases and J lost 4; bases outside the gene matches: 9. CDR3 sequence reads: CASSSLSGASTGELFF. CDR3 nucleotides: TGTGCCAGCAGCTCTTTGAGCGGGGCTAGCACCGGGGAGCTGTTTTTT. Together with reference TRBV5-6 and TRBJ2-2, the CDR3 gives the full variable domain: DAGVTQSPTHLIKTRGQQVTLRCSPKSGHDTVSWYQQALGQGPQFIFQYYEEEERQRGNFPDRFSGHQFPNYSSELNVNALLLGDSALYLCASSSLSGASTGELFFGEGSRLTVL.

The V gene is TRBV7-8, the J gene TRBJ2-5; no clear D gene. This CDR3 spans 12 amino acids. Trimming cost V 7 bases and J 5 bases, with 11 bases left between them. CDR1 is SGHVS and CDR2 is FQNEAQ in the germline V gene. The chain's CDR3 is CASTRVGETQYF. The CDR3 coding sequence is TGTGCCAGCACACGGGTAGGGGAGACCCAGTACTTC.

The chain couples TRBV9 to TRBJ1-2; no definite D call. This CDR3 comprises 12 residues. CDR1 is SGDLS and CDR2 is YYNGEE in the germline V gene. The V end lost 3 bases, the J end lost 8 bases, and 11 bases lay between the germline ends. The CDR3 DNA reads TGTGCCAGCAGCGCCCCCGTGGGGGGCTACACCTTC. Its translation: CASSAPVGGYTF.

The chain recombines TRBV6-5 with TRBJ2-7; tentative D call: TRBD1 (5 bases). Germline V gene data show CDR1 as MNHEY and CDR2 as SVGAGI. V lost 7 bases to trimming and J lost 2 bases, with 15 bases between them. The CDR3 sequence is 14 residues long. Here the CDR3 reads CASTSGQGTYEQYF. In DNA, the CDR3 is TGTGCCAGCACCTCAGGACAAGGGACCTACGAGCAGTACTTC.

This sequence joins TRBV28 and TRBJ2-7, with a weak D call TRBD1 (7 bases). The V end lost 2 bases, the J end lost 6 bases, and 26 bases lay between the germline ends. Per germline, CDR1 MDHEN and CDR2 SYDVKM. CDR3 size: 18 residues. The CDR3 DNA reads as TGTGCCAGCAGTTTAAATTTCCCCCAGGGCAGGGGGGCGGTCGAGCAGTACTTC. Its translation: CASSLNFPQGRGAVEQYF.

This sequence joins TRBV10-1 and TRBJ1-1; no clear D. Germline CDR1 reads WNHNN; CDR2 reads SYGVQD (reference sequence). CDR3 length equals 14 residues. Trimming removed 0 bases at V and 3 bases at J, with 8 bases between. The CDR3 region is CASSESNRHTEAFF. The CDR3, as DNA: TGCGCCAGCAGTGAGTCGAACCGACACACTGAAGCTTTCTTT.

With respect to this clone: The same CDR3 arises from other DNA sequences in this sample as well. The rearrangement joins TRBV18 to TRBJ1-5; no clear D gene. This CDR3 spans 14 amino acids. V was shortened by 5 bases and J by 3 bases, with 11 bases between the two germline ends. CDR1 is KGHSH, CDR2 LQKENI, per germline. The CDR3 DNA is TGTGCCAGCTCATCCCGGCCGACCAATCAGCCCCAGCATTTT. This gives the protein CASSSRPTNQPQHF.

This clone has only a few counts. The rearrangement links TRBV11-3 to TRBJ2-1, with TRBD2 identical over 8 bases. The CDR3 is 16 amino acids. V was pared by 0 bases and J by 3 bases, with 4 bases of the junction left unmatched. Germline V gene lookup returns CDR1 SGHNT and CDR2 YENEEA. CDR3 coding DNA: TGTGCCAGCAGCTTAGAGGGGCTAGCGGGCTACAATGAGCAGTTCTTC. It is translated as CASSLEGLAGYNEQFF.

This clone was observed a handful of times. This sequence joins TRBV7-3 and TRBJ1-1; tentative D call: TRBD1 (5 bases). Germline CDR1 and CDR2: SGHTA and FQGTGA. Deletions cut 2 bases from V and 1 base from J, with 5 bases between. The CDR3 has 13 residues. CDR3: CASSLGANTEAFF. DNA for the CDR3: TGTGCCAGCAGCTTAGGGGCGAACACTGAAGCTTTCTTT.

The chain uses TRBV28 and TRBJ2-3; D remains unclear. The CDR3 runs to 11 residues. V dropped 2 bases and J dropped 6 bases, with 3 bases sitting between them. From germline, CDR1 is MDHEN and CDR2 SYDVKM. The CDR3 DNA reads as TGTGCCAGCAGTTTAGGGGATACGCAGTATTTT. Amino acids: CASSLGDTQYF.